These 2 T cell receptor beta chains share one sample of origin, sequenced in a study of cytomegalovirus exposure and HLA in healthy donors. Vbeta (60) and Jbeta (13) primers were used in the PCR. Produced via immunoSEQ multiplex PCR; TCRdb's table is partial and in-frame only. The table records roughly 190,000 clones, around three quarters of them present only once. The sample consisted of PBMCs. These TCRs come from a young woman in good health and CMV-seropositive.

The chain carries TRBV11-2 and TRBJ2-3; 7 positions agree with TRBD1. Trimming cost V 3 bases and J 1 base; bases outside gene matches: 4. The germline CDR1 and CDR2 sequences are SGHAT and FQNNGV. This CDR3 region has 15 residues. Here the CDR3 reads CASSLLGGGTDTQYF. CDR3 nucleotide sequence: TGTGCCAGCAGCTTGCTAGGGGGCGGCACAGATACGCAGTATTTT.

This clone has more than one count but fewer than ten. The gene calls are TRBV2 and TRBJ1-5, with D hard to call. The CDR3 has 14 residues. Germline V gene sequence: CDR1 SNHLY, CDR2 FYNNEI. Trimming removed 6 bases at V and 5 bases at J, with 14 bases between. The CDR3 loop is CASSAPGGYQPQHF. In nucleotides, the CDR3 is TGTGCCAGCAGCGCCCCCGGAGGGTATCAGCCCCAGCATTTT.